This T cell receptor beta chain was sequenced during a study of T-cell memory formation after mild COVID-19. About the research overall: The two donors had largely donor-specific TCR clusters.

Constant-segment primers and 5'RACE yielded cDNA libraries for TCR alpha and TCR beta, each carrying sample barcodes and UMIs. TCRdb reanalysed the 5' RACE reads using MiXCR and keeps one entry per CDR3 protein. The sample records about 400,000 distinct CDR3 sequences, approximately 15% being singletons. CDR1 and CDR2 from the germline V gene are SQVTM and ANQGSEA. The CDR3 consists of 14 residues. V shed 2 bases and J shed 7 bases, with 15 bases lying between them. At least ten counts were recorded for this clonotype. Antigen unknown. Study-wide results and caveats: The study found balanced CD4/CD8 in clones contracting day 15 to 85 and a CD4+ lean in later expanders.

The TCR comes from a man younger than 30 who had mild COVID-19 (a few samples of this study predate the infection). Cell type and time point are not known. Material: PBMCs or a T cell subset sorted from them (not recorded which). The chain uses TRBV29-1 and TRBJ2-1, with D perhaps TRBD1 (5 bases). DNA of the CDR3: TGCAGCGTTGAAATGCCGTCTGCAGGGAATGAGCAGTTCTTC. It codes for CSVEMPSAGNEQFF.